This T cell receptor beta chain is from a study of a mutant IDH1 vaccine in newly diagnosed glioma. Study in general: Mean patient age was around 40 years; approximately 62% were male and approximately 40% female. Earlier therapy was either radiotherapy, temozolomide, or both, and most got both. The timing of visit V12 was week 35, and that of visit V13 was week 47.

Profiled with immunoSEQ multiplex PCR; TCRdb holds only in-frame clones, not every one. This table holds 30,000 or so clones, 89% found once. The CDR3 is 16 amino acids. CDR1 and CDR2 from the germline V gene are SGDLS and YYNGEE. With 0 bases removed from V and 3 bases from J, the gap between germline ends came to 13 bases. Time point reported: week 47, end of study. One vaccine dose held 300 ug of mutant IDH1 20-mer peptide and came with topical imiquimod. Note on this clone: Its antigen is not identified.

This clonotype was sampled from a man in his forties or fifties with glioma. V usage is TRBV9 and J usage is TRBJ2-1; maybe TRBD2 (5 bases). Here the sequenced sample was PBMCs, taken from a glioma patient whose treatment included an IDH1 peptide vaccine. CDR3 DNA: TGTGCCAGCAGCGTAGCTGGGGAGCCCCTCTACAATGAGCAGTTCTTC. Translated: CASSVAGEPLYNEQFF.